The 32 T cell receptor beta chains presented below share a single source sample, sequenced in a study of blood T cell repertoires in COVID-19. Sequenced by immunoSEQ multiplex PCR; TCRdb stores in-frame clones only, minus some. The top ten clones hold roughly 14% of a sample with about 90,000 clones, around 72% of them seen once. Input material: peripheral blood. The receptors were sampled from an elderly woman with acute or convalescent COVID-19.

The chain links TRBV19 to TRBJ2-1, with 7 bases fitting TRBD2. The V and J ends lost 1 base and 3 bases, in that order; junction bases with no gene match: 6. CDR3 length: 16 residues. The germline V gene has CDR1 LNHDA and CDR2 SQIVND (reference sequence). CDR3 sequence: CASSIGASGFYNEQFF. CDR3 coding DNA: TGTGCCAGTAGTATAGGGGCTAGCGGATTCTACAATGAGCAGTTCTTC. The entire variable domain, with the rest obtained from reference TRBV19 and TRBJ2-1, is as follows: DGGITQSPKYLFRKEGQNVTLSCEQNLNHDAMYWYRQDPGQGLRLIYYSQIVNDFQKGDIAEGYSVSREKKESFPLTVTSAQKNPTAFYLCASSIGASGFYNEQFFGPGTRLTVL.

As DNA, the CDR3 is TGCGCCAGCAGCATCGGGACAGGGGGCTTCAACACTGAAGCTTTCTTT. Translated, it gives CASSIGTGGFNTEAFF. This chain uses TRBV5-1 with TRBJ1-1; 12 nucleotides line up with TRBD1. The CDR3 contains 16 residues. Trimming removed 4 bases from V and 2 bases from J; junction bases left unmatched: 6. The V gene's germline CDR1 is SGHRS and CDR2 YFSETQ.

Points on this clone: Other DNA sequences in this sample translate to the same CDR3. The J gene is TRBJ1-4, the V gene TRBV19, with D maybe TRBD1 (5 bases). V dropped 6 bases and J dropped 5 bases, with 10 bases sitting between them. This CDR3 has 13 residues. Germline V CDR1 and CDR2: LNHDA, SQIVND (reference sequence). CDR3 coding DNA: TGTGCCAGTAGGGACCGGGGGAATGAAAAACTGTTTTTT. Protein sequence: CASRDRGNEKLFF.

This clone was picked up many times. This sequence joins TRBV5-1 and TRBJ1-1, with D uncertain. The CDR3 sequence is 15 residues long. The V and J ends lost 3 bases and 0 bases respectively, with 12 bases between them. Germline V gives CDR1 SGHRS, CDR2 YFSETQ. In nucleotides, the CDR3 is TGCGCCAGCAGCTCCCAAATCGGAGTGAACACTGAAGCTTTCTTT. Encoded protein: CASSSQIGVNTEAFF.

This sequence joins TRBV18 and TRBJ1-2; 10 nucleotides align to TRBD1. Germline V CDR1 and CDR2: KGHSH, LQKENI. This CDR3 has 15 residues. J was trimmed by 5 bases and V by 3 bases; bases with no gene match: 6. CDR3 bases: TGTGCCAGCTCACCGGGGACAGGGGATGAGTATGGCTACACCTTC. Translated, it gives CASSPGTGDEYGYTF.

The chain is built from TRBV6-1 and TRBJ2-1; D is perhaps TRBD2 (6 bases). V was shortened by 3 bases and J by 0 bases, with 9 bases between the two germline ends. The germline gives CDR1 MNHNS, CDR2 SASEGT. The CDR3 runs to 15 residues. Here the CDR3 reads CASSDLGSSYNEQFF. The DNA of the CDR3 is TGTGCCAGCAGTGACCTCGGGAGCTCCTACAATGAGCAGTTCTTC.

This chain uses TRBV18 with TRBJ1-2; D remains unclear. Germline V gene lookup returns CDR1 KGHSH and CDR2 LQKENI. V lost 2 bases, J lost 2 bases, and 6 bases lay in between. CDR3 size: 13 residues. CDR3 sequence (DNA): TGTGCCAGCTCACCAGAAACAAACTATGGCTACACCTTC. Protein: CASSPETNYGYTF.

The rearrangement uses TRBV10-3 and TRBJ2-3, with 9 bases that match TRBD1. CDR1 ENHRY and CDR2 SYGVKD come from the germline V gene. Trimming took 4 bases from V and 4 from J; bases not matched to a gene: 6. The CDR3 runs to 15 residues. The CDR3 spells CAISAPDRGSDTQYF. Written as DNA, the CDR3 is TGTGCCATCAGTGCGCCGGACAGGGGCTCAGATACGCAGTATTTT.

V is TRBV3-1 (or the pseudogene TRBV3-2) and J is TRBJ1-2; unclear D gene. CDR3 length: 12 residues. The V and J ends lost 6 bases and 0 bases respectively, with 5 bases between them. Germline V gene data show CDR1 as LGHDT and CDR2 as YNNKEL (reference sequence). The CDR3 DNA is TGTGCCAGCAGGGTAGCTAACTATGGCTACACCTTC. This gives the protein CASRVANYGYTF.

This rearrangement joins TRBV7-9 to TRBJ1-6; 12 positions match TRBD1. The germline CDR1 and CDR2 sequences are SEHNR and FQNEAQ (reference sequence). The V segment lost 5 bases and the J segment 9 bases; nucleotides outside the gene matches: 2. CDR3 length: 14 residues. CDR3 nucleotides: TGTGCCAGCAGCGAGGGACAGGGGGCTTCACCCCTCCACTTT. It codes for CASSEGQGASPLHF.

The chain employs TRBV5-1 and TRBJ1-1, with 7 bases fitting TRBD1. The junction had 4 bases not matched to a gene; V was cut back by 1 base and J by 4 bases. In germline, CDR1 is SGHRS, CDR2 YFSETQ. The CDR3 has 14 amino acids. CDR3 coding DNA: TGCGCCAGCAGCTTGCTGACAGGGACCACTGAAGCTTTCTTT. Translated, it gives CASSLLTGTTEAFF. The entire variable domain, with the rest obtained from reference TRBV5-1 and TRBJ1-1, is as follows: KAGVTQTPRYLIKTRGQQVTLSCSPISGHRSVSWYQQTPGQGLQFLFEYFSETQRNKGNFPGRFSGRQFSNSRSEMNVSTLELGDSALYLCASSLLTGTTEAFFGQGTRLTVV.

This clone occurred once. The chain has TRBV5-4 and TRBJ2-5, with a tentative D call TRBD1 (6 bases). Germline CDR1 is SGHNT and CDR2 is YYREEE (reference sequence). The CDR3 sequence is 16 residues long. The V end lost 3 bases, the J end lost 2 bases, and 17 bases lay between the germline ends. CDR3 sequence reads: CASSSNLGAEQETQYF. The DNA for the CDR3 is TGTGCCAGCAGCTCCAACCTGGGGGCGGAACAAGAGACCCAGTACTTC.

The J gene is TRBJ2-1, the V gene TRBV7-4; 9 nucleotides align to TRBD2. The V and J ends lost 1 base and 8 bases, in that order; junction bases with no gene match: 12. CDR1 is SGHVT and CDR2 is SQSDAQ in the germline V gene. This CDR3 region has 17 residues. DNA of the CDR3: TGTGCCAGCAGCTTAGAGGGATGGCGGGGGGGCCTCGATGAGCAGTTCTTC. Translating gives CASSLEGWRGGLDEQFF.

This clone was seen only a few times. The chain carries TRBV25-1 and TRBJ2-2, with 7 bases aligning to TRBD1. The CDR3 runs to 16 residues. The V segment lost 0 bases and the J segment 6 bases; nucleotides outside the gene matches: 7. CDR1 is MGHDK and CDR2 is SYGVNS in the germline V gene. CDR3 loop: CASSEYSGGRAGELFF. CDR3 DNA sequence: TGTGCCAGCAGTGAATATTCAGGGGGAAGGGCCGGGGAGCTGTTTTTT. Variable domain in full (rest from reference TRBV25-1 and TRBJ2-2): EADIYQTPRYLVIGTGKKITLECSQTMGHDKMYWYQQDPGMELHLIHYSYGVNSTEKGDLSSESTVSRIRTEHFPLTLESARPSHTSQYLCASSEYSGGRAGELFFGEGSRLTVL.

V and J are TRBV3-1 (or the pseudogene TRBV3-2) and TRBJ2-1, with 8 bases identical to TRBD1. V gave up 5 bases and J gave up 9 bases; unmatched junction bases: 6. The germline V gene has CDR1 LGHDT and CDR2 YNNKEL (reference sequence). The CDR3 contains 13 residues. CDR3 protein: CASSGRGQGEQFF. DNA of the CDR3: TGTGCCAGCAGCGGCAGGGGGCAGGGTGAGCAGTTCTTC.

CDR3 in DNA: TGTGCCATCTCTGGGCTGGTAGGCAGCCCCTCTTATTTGAACACTGAAGCTTTCTTT. This codes for CAISGLVGSPSYLNTEAFF. V and J are TRBV10-3 and TRBJ1-1; D uncertain. Per germline, CDR1 ENHRY and CDR2 SYGVKD. The CDR3 extends over 19 amino acids. V lost 8 bases and J 0 bases, leaving 28 bases between the germline ends.

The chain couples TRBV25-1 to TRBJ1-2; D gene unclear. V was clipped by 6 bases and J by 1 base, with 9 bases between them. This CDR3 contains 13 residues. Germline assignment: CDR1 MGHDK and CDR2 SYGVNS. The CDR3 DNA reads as TGTGCCAGCAGCGTGGCCTTTAACTATGGCTACACCTTC. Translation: CASSVAFNYGYTF.

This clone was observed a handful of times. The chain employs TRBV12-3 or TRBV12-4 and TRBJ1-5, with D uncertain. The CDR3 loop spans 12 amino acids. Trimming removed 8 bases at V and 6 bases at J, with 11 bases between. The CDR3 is CASRSSGQPQHF. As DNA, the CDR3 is TGTGCCAGCCGGTCGTCGGGTCAGCCCCAGCATTTT.

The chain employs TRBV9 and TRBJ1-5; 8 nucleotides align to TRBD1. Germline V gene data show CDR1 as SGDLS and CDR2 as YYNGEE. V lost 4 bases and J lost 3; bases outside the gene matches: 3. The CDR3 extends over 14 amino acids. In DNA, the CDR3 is TGTGCCAGCAGCCCGGACAGGGTCAATCAGCCCCAGCATTTT. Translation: CASSPDRVNQPQHF.

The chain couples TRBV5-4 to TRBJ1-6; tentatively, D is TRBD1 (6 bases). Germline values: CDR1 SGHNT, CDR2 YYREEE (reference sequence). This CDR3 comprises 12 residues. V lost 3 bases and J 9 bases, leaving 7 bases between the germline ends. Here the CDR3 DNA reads TGTGCCAGCAGCTCACAGGGTTCACCCCTCCACTTT. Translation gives CASSSQGSPLHF.

The CDR3 loop is CASSYRGLNTEAFF. CDR3 sequence (DNA): TGTGCCAGCAGTTACAGGGGGCTGAACACTGAAGCTTTCTTT. The J gene is TRBJ1-1, the V gene TRBV6-2 or TRBV6-3; 7 bases match TRBD1. There are 14 residues in the CDR3. J gave up 0 bases and V 2 bases, and 0 bases lay outside the gene matches. Germline assignment: CDR1 MNHEY and CDR2 SVGEGT.

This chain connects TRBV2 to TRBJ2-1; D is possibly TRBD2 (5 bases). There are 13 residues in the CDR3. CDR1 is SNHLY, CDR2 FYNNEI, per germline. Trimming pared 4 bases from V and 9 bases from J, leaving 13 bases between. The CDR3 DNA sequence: TGTGCCAGCAGTGGGACCCTCGCGGGTGAGCAGTTCTTC. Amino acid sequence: CASSGTLAGEQFF.

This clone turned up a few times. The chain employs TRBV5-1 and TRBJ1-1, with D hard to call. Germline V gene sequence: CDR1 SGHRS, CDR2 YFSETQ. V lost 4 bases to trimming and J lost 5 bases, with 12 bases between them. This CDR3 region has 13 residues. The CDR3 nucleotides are TGCGCCAGCAGCCACCGAGGAGGGACTGAAGCTTTCTTT. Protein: CASSHRGGTEAFF.

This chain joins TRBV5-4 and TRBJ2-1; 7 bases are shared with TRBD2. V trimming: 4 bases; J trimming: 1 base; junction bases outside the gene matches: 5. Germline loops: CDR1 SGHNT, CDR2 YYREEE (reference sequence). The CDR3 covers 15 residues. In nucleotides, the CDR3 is TGTGCCAGCAGCCCTGGGGGGGTTTCCTACAATGAGCAGTTCTTC. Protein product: CASSPGGVSYNEQFF.

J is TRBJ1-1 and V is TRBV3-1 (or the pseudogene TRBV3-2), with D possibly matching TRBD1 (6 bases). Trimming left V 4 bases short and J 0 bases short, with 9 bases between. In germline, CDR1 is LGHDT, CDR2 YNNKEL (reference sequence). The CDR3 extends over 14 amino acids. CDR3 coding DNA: TGTGCCAGCAGCCGCCGGACAGTGAACACTGAAGCTTTCTTT. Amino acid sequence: CASSRRTVNTEAFF.

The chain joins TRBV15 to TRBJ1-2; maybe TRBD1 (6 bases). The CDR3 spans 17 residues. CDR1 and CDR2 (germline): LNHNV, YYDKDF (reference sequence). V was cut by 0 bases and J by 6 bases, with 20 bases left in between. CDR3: CATSRDFTSTGLDGYTF. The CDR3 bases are TGTGCCACCAGCAGAGATTTTACCTCTACAGGGCTTGATGGCTACACCTTC.

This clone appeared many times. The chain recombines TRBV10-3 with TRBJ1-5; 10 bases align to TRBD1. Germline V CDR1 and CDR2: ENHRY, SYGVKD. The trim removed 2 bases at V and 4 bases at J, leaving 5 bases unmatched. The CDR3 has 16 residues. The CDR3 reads CAISEDRGLLNQPQHF. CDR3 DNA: TGTGCCATCAGTGAGGACAGGGGGCTTCTAAATCAGCCCCAGCATTTT.

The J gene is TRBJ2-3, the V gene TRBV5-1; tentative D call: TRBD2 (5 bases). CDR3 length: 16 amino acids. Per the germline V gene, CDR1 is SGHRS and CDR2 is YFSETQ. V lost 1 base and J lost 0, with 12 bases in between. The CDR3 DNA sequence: TGCGCCAGCAGCTTGATAGCGTCTCTTAGCACAGATACGCAGTATTTT. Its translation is CASSLIASLSTDTQYF.

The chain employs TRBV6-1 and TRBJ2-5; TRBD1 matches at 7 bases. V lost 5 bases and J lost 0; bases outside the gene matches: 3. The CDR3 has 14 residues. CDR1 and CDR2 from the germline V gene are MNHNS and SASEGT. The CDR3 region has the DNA TGTGCCAGCAGTTCTACAGGGGACCAAGAGACCCAGTACTTC. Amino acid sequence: CASSSTGDQETQYF.

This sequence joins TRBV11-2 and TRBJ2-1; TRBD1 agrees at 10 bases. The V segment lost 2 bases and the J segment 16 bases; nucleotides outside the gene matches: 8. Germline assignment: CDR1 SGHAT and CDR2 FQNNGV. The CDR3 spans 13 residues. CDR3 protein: CASSLRTGGFDFF. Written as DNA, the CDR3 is TGTGCCAGCAGCTTACGGACAGGGGGTTTTGATTTCTTC.

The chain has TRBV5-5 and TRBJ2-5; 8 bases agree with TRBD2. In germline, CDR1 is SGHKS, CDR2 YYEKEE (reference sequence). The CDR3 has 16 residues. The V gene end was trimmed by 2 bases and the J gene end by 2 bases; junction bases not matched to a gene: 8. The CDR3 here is CASSFGLAGQQETQYF. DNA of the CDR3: TGTGCCAGCAGCTTTGGGCTAGCGGGCCAACAAGAGACCCAGTACTTC. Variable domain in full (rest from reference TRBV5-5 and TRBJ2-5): DAGVTQSPTHLIKTRGQQVTLRCSPISGHKSVSWYQQVLGQGPQFIFQYYEKEERGRGNFPDRFSARQFPNYSSELNVNALLLGDSALYLCASSFGLAGQQETQYFGPGTRLLVL.

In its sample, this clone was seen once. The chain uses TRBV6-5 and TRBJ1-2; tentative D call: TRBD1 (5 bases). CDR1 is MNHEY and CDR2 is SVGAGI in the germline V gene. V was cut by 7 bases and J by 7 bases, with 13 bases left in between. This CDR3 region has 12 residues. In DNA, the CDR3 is TGTGCCAGCACACGGCAGGGTCGTGGCTACACCTTC. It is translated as CASTRQGRGYTF.